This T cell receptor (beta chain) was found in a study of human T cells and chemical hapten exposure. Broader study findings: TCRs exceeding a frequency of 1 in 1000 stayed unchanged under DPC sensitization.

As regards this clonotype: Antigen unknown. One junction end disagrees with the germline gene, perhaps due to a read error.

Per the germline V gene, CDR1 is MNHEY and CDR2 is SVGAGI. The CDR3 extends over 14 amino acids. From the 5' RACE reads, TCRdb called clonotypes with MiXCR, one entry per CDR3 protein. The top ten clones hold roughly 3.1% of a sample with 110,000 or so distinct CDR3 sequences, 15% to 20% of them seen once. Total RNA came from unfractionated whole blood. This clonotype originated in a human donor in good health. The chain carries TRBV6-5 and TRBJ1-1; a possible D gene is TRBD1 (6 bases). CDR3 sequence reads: CASSPNWAGVGGVF. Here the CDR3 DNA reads TGTGCCAGCAGCCCAAATTGGGCAGGGGTTGGTGGCGTCTTT.